Sequencing of this T cell receptor beta chain was carried out in a study of T-cell reconstitution after alpha-beta-depleted transplantation in children. The CDR3 is made up of 17 amino acids. The J segment lost 5 bases and the V segment lost 0 bases, leaving 9 bases of the junction unmatched. Germline V gene lookup returns CDR1 SGHTA and CDR2 FQGNSA. The TCRbeta library incorporated unique molecular identifiers. TCRdb redid the calling of the PCR reads with MiXCR, one entry per CDR3 protein. Of approximately 340,000 distinct CDR3 sequences detected, about a tenth appear once; the ten largest clones hold 2.4%. This clonotype has just a few counts.

The TCR sequence derives from a human donor who donated a stem cell graft to a child with acute lymphoblastic leukemia. This specimen consisted of PBMCs from the stem cell graft donor, obtained from the stem cell graft. The chain carries TRBV7-2 and TRBJ2-3, with 9 bases lining up with TRBD1. The CDR3: CASSLADRGYARDTQYF. CDR3 coding DNA: TGTGCCAGCAGCTTAGCCGACAGGGGGTACGCTCGAGATACGCAGTATTTT. Full variable domain (outside the CDR3, taken from reference TRBV7-2 and TRBJ2-3): GAGVSQSPSNKVTEKGKDVELRCDPISGHTALYWYRQSLGQGLEFLIYFQGNSAPDKSGLPSDRFSAERTGGSVSTLTIQRTQQEDSAVYLCASSLADRGYARDTQYFGPGTRLTVL.